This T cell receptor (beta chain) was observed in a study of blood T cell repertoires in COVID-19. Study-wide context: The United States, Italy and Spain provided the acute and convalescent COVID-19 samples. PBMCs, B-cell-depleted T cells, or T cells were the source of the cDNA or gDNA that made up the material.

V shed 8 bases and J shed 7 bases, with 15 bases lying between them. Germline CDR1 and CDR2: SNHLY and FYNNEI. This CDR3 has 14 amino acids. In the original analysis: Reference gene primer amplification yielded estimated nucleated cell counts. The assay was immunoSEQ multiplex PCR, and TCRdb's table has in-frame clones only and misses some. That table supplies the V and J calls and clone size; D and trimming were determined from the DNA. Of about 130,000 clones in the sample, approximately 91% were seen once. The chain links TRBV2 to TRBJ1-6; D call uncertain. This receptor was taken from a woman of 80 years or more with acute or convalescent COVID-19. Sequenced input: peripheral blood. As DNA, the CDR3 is TGTGCCAGCTCACTCCGGGAGGGCAATTCACCCCTCCACTTT. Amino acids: CASSLREGNSPLHF.